This T cell receptor beta chain derives from a study of B cell selection in AIRE deficiency. The germline gives CDR1 SGHTA, CDR2 FQGNSA. The CDR3 is 14 residues long. After removal of 3 bases from V and 4 bases from J, the junction contained 4 bases not matched to a gene. Points on this clone: Its antigen is as yet unknown.

Whole-study results and caveats: Only TCRbeta was sequenced; approximately 40% of shared healthy Treg sequences appeared in Tconv. Healthy donors alone shared approximately 30% of around 3,700 Treg sequences; patients alone less than 10%. Approximately 29% of healthy-shared Treg TCRbeta sequences appeared in patient Tconv cells.

Authors' data handling: Pooled conventional T cells gave about 1x10^5 patient and about 130,000 donor TCRbeta sequences. The protocol was immunoSEQ multiplex PCR, while the TCRdb copy is restricted to in-frame clones and leaves out a portion. For V, J and clone size, that table is used; D and trimming come from the DNA. The repertoire includes fewer than 30,000 clones, just under 97% of them detected once, and approximately 0.2% sits in the top ten. CD4+CD127+ cells were sorted as the conventional CD4 T cells. The sequence was obtained from a human donor with AIRE deficiency. The rearrangement joins TRBV7-2 to TRBJ2-7, with TRBD2 matching over 9 bases. The specimen was conventional CD4+ T cells sorted from PBMCs. In nucleotides, the CDR3 is TGTGCCAGCAGCTTTCCGGGACTAGCTTACGAGCAGTACTTC. This sequence encodes CASSFPGLAYEQYF.